The following is a T cell receptor (beta chain) sequence with its context. The sample is drawn from a study of T cell changes during pregnancy in multiple sclerosis. Only in-frame clones appear in the TCRdb table, and some are missing; sequencing was by immunoSEQ multiplex PCR. This table has around 31,000 clones, approximately 94% appearing once. The germline CDR1 and CDR2 sequences are SGHDT and YYEEEE. The CDR3 consists of 17 residues. V shed 0 bases and J 5 bases; nucleotides not matched to a gene: 11. This TCR was recovered from a female donor with multiple sclerosis, enrolled in a pregnancy study. The input for sequencing was CD4+ T cells from peripheral blood mononuclear cells, taken in the second trimester of pregnancy. V usage is TRBV5-6 and J usage is TRBJ2-7; 10 bases line up with TRBD2. CDR3: CASSLAGLAALRHEQYF. DNA for the CDR3: TGTGCCAGCAGCTTGGCAGGACTAGCGGCCTTGCGCCACGAGCAGTACTTC.